These 8 T cell receptor beta chains were all obtained from the same sample, sequenced in a study of T cell responses to AZD1222 COVID-19 vaccine. The method was immunoSEQ multiplex PCR; TCRdb's version includes in-frame clones alone and lacks a portion of them. This sample has around 130,000 clones, with 90% found just once. Here the sequenced sample was peripheral blood, taken 28 days after the second dose of the MenACWY control vaccine. The receptor set was obtained from an adult who received the MenACWY meningococcal vaccine as a control.

The chain employs TRBV6-1 and TRBJ2-4; 9 nucleotides align to TRBD2. Germline lookup yields CDR1 MNHNS and CDR2 SASEGT. The CDR3 covers 20 residues. After removal of 4 bases from V and 4 bases from J, the junction contained 20 bases not matched to a gene. The CDR3 is CASSGRQGVGVAGVKNIQYF. The CDR3 nucleotides read TGTGCCAGCAGTGGACGACAGGGTGTGGGGGTAGCGGGAGTTAAAAACATTCAGTACTTC.

In nucleotides, the CDR3 is TGTGCCACTAGCGGGAGGGTAGGCTCCTACAATGAGCAGTTCTTC. It encodes CATSGRVGSYNEQFF. V is TRBV6-5 and J is TRBJ2-1; 12 nucleotides agree with TRBD2. Trimming took 10 bases from V and 0 from J; bases not matched to a gene: 4. This CDR3 is 15 amino acids long. Germline V CDR1 and CDR2: MNHEY, SVGAGI.

V and J are TRBV5-5 and TRBJ2-5, with D perhaps TRBD1 (6 bases). The CDR3 runs to 14 residues. Germline-derived CDR1 and CDR2 are SGHKS and YYEKEE (reference sequence). Deletions cut 4 bases from V and 2 bases from J, with 12 bases between. The CDR3 bases are TGTGCCAGCAGCCCAGGACAGCTTCAAGAGACCCAGTACTTC. It encodes CASSPGQLQETQYF.

This chain joins TRBV2 and TRBJ2-1; 9 positions agree with TRBD2. Germline CDR1 reads SNHLY; CDR2 reads FYNNEI. The V and J ends lost 5 bases and 5 bases, in that order; junction bases with no gene match: 4. This CDR3 is 14 amino acids long. CDR3 sequence reads: CASSPTSGHNEQFF. The CDR3, as DNA: TGTGCCAGCAGTCCGACTAGCGGTCACAATGAGCAGTTCTTC.

The chain recombines TRBV5-4 with TRBJ2-1; 8 bases are shared with TRBD1. This CDR3 has 15 residues. V was pared by 4 bases and J by 7 bases, with 10 bases of the junction left unmatched. The germline V gene encodes CDR1 SGHNT and CDR2 YYREEE (reference sequence). Here the CDR3 DNA reads TGTGCCAGCAGCCCAGACGGACAGGGCACGAATGAGCAGTTCTTC. Protein sequence: CASSPDGQGTNEQFF.

The chain is built from TRBV6-2 or TRBV6-3 and TRBJ2-1; TRBD1 matches at 10 bases. Germline V lookup: CDR1 MNHEY, CDR2 SVGEGT. The CDR3 totals 15 residues. The ends lost 4 bases at V and 6 bases at J; junction bases unmatched: 6. CDR3 in amino acids: CASSSRQGARNEQFF. The CDR3, as DNA: TGTGCCAGCAGTTCGAGACAGGGGGCCCGCAATGAGCAGTTCTTC.

The CDR3 loop reads CASSLSSRGNTGELFF. The CDR3, as DNA: TGTGCCAGCAGTTTATCTTCGAGGGGGAACACCGGGGAGCTGTTTTTT. The chain recombines TRBV27 with TRBJ2-2; the D call may be TRBD1 or TRBD2 (5 bases each). Trimming took 0 bases from V and 1 from J, leaving 9 bases between them. The CDR3 runs to 16 residues. CDR1 and CDR2 (germline): MNHEY, SMNVEV (reference sequence).

The chain combines TRBV12-3 or TRBV12-4 with TRBJ1-1, with TRBD1 as a possible D gene (5 bases). V dropped 6 bases and J dropped 1 base, with 6 bases sitting between them. CDR3 length equals 12 residues. CDR3 bases: TGTGCCAGCAGGGACACGAACACTGAAGCTTTCTTT. Translating it yields CASRDTNTEAFF.